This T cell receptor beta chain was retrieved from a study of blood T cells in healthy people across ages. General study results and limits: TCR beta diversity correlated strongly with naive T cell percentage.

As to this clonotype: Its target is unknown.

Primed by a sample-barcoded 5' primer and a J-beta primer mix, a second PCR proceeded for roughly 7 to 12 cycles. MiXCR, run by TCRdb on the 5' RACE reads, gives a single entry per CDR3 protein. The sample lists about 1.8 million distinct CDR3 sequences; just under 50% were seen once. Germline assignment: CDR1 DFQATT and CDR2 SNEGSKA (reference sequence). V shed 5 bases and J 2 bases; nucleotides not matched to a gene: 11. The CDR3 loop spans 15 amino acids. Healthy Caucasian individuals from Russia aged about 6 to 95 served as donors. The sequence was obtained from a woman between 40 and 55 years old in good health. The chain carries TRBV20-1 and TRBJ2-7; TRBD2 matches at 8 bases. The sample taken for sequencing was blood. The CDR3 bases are TGCAGTGCTCGGACCGGGACTAGAAGCACCTACGAGCAGTACTTC. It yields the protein CSARTGTRSTYEQYF.